This TCR beta chain was captured in a study of cytotoxic CD8 clonotypes in ibrutinib-treated CLL. TCRdb keeps only in-frame clones here, not all; method: immunoSEQ multiplex PCR. The sample consists of roughly 190,000 clones, approximately 68% of them appearing once. The CDR3 extends over 14 amino acids. V shed 3 bases and J shed 5 bases, with 14 bases lying between them. Germline V gives CDR1 SGHRS, CDR2 YFSETQ. This clone was seen a single time. Here the sequenced sample was PBMCs, taken after 24 months of ibrutinib treatment. The receptor's source is a human donor with chronic lymphocytic leukemia. The rearrangement joins TRBV5-1 to TRBJ2-5; D gene uncertain. The CDR3 sequence is CASSWSGYGETQYF. The CDR3 nucleotides read TGCGCCAGCAGCTGGTCCGGGTATGGGGAGACCCAGTACTTC.